This T cell receptor beta chain stems from a study of shared clonotypes between healthy human individuals. The CDR3 is 16 amino acids. Trimming stripped 0 bases from V and 5 bases from J, with 15 bases between. Germline CDR1 and CDR2: SGHRS and YFSETQ. Repertoires were generated with immunoSEQ multiplex PCR, while TCRdb's copy carries only in-frame clones and drops some. The table includes about 2.4 million clones, approximately 90% detected once. The sequenced material came from naive CD4+ T cells sorted from blood. The subset here: CD45RA+ positively selected. This sequence was found in a man younger than 30 in good health. The J gene is TRBJ2-1, the V gene TRBV5-1, with D possibly being TRBD2 (6 bases). CDR3 region: CASSLGNRAGNNEQFF. CDR3 coding DNA: TGCGCCAGCAGCTTGGGGAATCGGGCGGGGAACAATGAGCAGTTCTTC. Full variable domain (outside the CDR3, taken from reference TRBV5-1 and TRBJ2-1): KAGVTQTPRYLIKTRGQQVTLSCSPISGHRSVSWYQQTPGQGLQFLFEYFSETQRNKGNFPGRFSGRQFSNSRSEMNVSTLELGDSALYLCASSLGNRAGNNEQFFGPGTRLTVL.